Below, 7 T cell receptor beta chains from the same sample are listed, as sequenced in a study of cytomegalovirus exposure and HLA in healthy donors. Primers: 60 Vbeta forward and 13 Jbeta reverse. The protocol was immunoSEQ multiplex PCR, while the TCRdb copy is restricted to in-frame clones and leaves out a portion. In the table there are about 160,000 clones, around 80% of which are singletons. Sequencing input: PBMCs. The receptors were gathered from a male donor in good health and CMV-seropositive.

This clone has a handful of counts. The rearrangement links TRBV2 to TRBJ1-1; D ambiguous. The CDR3 sequence is 14 residues long. V lost 6 bases to trimming and J lost 1 base, with 12 bases between them. Germline loops: CDR1 SNHLY, CDR2 FYNNEI. The CDR3 loop reads CASRAENKNTEAFF. The CDR3 DNA sequence: TGTGCCAGCAGGGCAGAAAACAAGAACACTGAAGCTTTCTTT.

CDR3 protein: CASSKVPTGRQPQHF. The CDR3 coding sequence is TGTGCCAGCAGCAAAGTCCCGACAGGGCGCCAGCCCCAGCATTTT. V and J are TRBV21-1 and TRBJ1-5; the DNA was not used to check the table's D call, TRBD1. TRBV21-1 has pseudogene status. CDR3 length: 15 amino acids.

The chain couples TRBV28 to TRBJ2-7; tentative D call: TRBD2 (6 bases). The CDR3 runs 19 residues. Trimming pared 5 bases from V and 2 bases from J, leaving 28 bases between. CDR1 and CDR2 from the germline V gene are MDHEN and SYDVKM. The CDR3 reads CASSTSFAAGSLPAYEQYF. The CDR3 DNA sequence: TGTGCCAGCAGTACATCGTTTGCGGCGGGATCCCTCCCCGCCTACGAGCAGTACTTC.

This clone came up once. V gene TRBV5-1 combines with J gene TRBJ1-4, with D possibly being TRBD1 (6 bases). CDR1 SGHRS and CDR2 YFSETQ come from the germline V gene. The length of the CDR3 is 16 residues. V lost 1 base, J lost 7 bases, and 17 bases lay in between. The CDR3 is CASSLMAGGGGEKLFF. The CDR3 region has the DNA TGCGCCAGCAGCTTGATGGCCGGGGGCGGGGGTGAAAAACTGTTTTTT. Based on the CDR3 plus reference TRBV5-1 and TRBJ1-4, the full variable domain is KAGVTQTPRYLIKTRGQQVTLSCSPISGHRSVSWYQQTPGQGLQFLFEYFSETQRNKGNFPGRFSGRQFSNSRSEMNVSTLELGDSALYLCASSLMAGGGGEKLFFGSGTQLSVL.

The sample holds a few counts of this clone. The rearrangement uses TRBV6-1 and TRBJ1-2; tentative D call: TRBD1 (6 bases). Trimming pared 2 bases from V and 4 bases from J, leaving 23 bases between. Germline CDR1 reads MNHNS; CDR2 reads SASEGT. CDR3 length equals 18 residues. As DNA, the CDR3 is TGTGCCAGCAGTGAAACGAGGACAGCTAGATTGCTTGGCTATGGCTACACCTTC. The encoded protein is CASSETRTARLLGYGYTF.

CDR3 region: CASRRDLNTEAFF. In DNA form, the CDR3 reads TGTGCCAGCAGGCGAGATCTGAACACTGAAGCTTTCTTT. This sequence joins TRBV5-5 and TRBJ1-1; D remains unclear. Germline V gene data show CDR1 as SGHKS and CDR2 as YYEKEE (reference sequence). The V and J ends lost 5 bases and 0 bases respectively, with 8 bases between them. This CDR3 spans 13 amino acids.

This chain uses TRBV18 with TRBJ1-2, with 8 bases fitting TRBD1. The trim removed 2 bases at V and 7 bases at J, leaving 6 bases unmatched. The CDR3 totals 14 residues. Germline assignment: CDR1 KGHSH and CDR2 LQKENI. CDR3 region: CASSPGAGGFGYTF. The CDR3 nucleotides are TGTGCCAGCTCACCAGGGGCAGGGGGCTTTGGCTACACCTTC.